This TCR beta chain was sequenced during a study of CD8 T cells in ankylosing spondylitis. Overall study findings and caveats: Researchers report that disease-linked clones proved CD8+ and relatively rare in peripheral blood. Disease-associated clones were reportedly significantly overrepresented in matched ankylosing spondylitis synovial fluid. Certain motif variants had earlier been reported in reactive arthritis synovial fluid and blood. A motif of roughly eight highly homologous TCR beta variants was seen as apparently characteristic of ankylosing spondylitis blood.

Quantitative 5'-RACE was performed with molecular barcodes, and it yielded the TCR beta libraries. One entry per CDR3 protein, called by TCRdb with MiXCR from the 5' RACE reads. The sample records a few hundred thousand distinct CDR3 sequences, under 25% being singletons. Looked up from germline, CDR1 is DFQATT and CDR2 is SNEGSKA (reference sequence). V dropped 3 bases and J dropped 14 bases, with 14 bases sitting between them. The CDR3 totals 11 residues. Comment on this clonotype: The antigen is undetermined.

Sequencing input: blood, either unsorted or a sorted T cell fraction (not recorded which). The chain carries TRBV20-1 and TRBJ2-1; D may be TRBD2 (5 bases). The TCR originated in a male donor with ankylosing spondylitis. CDR3 DNA sequence: TGCAGTGCTAGCCGTAACGGGAATGAGTTCTTC. The encoded protein is CSASRNGNEFF.